Listed below are T cell receptor beta chains from one sample, sequenced in a study of response to subunit inactivated influenza vaccine. TCRdb used MiXCR to reprocess the RT-PCR reads, holding one entry per CDR3 protein. The sample lists some 570,000 distinct CDR3 sequences; about 10% were seen once. These data were likewise used in another study, on T cells expressing NK-cell markers.

The specimen was PBMCs from blood, collected on the day of vaccination. These receptors originate from a man aged 45 to 65 who received an inactivated influenza vaccine. Each CDR3 is given with its conserved first and last residue. The D gene is left open where the match is weak. Clone size is stated in some rows and not others, as once, few, many or a class when expanded.

CDR3aa | CDR3nt | len | abundance | j_gene | d_gene | v_gene
CASAGTSGRKMDTGELFF | TGCGCCAGCGCTGGGACTAGCGGGAGAAAGATGGACACCGGGGAGCTGTTTTTT | 18 | - | TRBJ2-2 | TRBD2 | TRBV10-2
CATLMKGSNEQFF | TGTGCCACCCTAATGAAGGGGAGCAATGAGCAGTTCTTC | 13 | - | TRBJ2-1 | - | TRBV27
CASSWLAVPLPYNEQFF | TGTGCCAGCAGTTGGCTAGCGGTACCGTTGCCCTACAATGAGCAGTTCTTC | 17 | many | TRBJ2-1 | TRBD2 | TRBV6-5
CASSLGGLAGLSSYEQYF | TGTGCCAGCAGCTTAGGGGGACTAGCGGGGCTAAGCTCCTACGAGCAGTACTTC | 18 | - | TRBJ2-7 | TRBD2 | TRBV11-2
CASSQGMGSGISKNIQYF | TGTGCCAGCAGCCAAGGAATGGGGAGCGGGATTTCCAAAAACATTCAGTACTTC | 18 | many | TRBJ2-4 | TRBD2 | TRBV14
CASSQVFDSQETQYF | TGTGCCAGCAGCCAAGTCTTTGACAGCCAAGAGACCCAGTACTTC | 15 | few | TRBJ2-5 | - | TRBV4-2
CASSWTHGTEAFF | TGTGCCAGCAGTTGGACCCACGGAACTGAAGCTTTCTTT | 13 | - | TRBJ1-1 | - | TRBV12-3/TRBV12-4
CSATMTGSTGELFF | TGCAGTGCTACGATGACAGGGTCCACCGGGGAGCTGTTTTTT | 14 | - | TRBJ2-2 | TRBD1 | TRBV20-1
CSATLAGRIYEQYF | TGCAGTGCTACTCTAGCGGGGAGAATCTACGAGCAGTACTTC | 14 | - | TRBJ2-7 | TRBD2 | TRBV20-1
CASSVTGVVNTGELFF | TGTGCCAGCAGTGTAACAGGGGTCGTGAACACCGGGGAGCTGTTTTTT | 16 | - | TRBJ2-2 | TRBD1 | TRBV28
CASRQLAGSTGELFF | TGTGCCAGCAGGCAGCTAGCGGGAAGTACCGGGGAGCTGTTTTTT | 15 | - | TRBJ2-2 | TRBD2 | TRBV2
CAWGLAGAYTDTQYF | TGTGCCTGGGGACTAGCGGGGGCATACACAGATACGCAGTATTTT | 15 | - | TRBJ2-3 | TRBD2 | TRBV30
CASSRDRGSSRGTGELFF | TGCGCCAGCAGCCGGGACAGGGGTTCTTCGCGGGGCACCGGGGAGCTGTTTTTT | 18 | few | TRBJ2-2 | TRBD1 | TRBV4-1
CASSPGGLTTDTQYF | TGTGCCAGCAGCCCCGGGGGGCTAACCACAGATACGCAGTATTTT | 15 | few | TRBJ2-3 | - | TRBV11-2
CASSLIWGRNNEQFF | TGTGCCAGCAGTTTAATATGGGGCCGAAACAATGAGCAGTTCTTC | 15 | many | TRBJ2-1 | - | TRBV12-3/TRBV12-4
CASSYGVPPNEQFF | TGTGCCAGCAGTTACGGGGTGCCCCCCAATGAGCAGTTCTTC | 14 | - | TRBJ2-1 | - | TRBV6-5
CSAETGEAADTQYF | TGCAGTGCCGAGACAGGAGAGGCTGCAGATACGCAGTATTTT | 14 | few | TRBJ2-3 | - | TRBV20-1
CASSLPRDGSGSYNEQFF | TGTGCCAGCAGCTTGCCCCGAGATGGTAGCGGATCGTACAATGAGCAGTTCTTC | 18 | - | TRBJ2-1 | - | TRBV7-8